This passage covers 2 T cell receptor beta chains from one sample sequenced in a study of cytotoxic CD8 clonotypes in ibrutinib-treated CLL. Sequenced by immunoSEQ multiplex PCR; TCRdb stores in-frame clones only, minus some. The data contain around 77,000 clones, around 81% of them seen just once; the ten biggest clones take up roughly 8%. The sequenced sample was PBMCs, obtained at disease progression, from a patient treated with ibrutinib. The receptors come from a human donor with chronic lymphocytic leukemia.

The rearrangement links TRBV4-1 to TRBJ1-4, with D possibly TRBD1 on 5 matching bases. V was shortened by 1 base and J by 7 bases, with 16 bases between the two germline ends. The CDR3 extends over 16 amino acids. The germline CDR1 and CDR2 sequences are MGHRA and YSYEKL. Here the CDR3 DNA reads TGCGCCAGCAGCCAAGTTAGGGGTGGCGTGAGTGAAAAACTGTTTTTT. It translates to CASSQVRGGVSEKLFF.

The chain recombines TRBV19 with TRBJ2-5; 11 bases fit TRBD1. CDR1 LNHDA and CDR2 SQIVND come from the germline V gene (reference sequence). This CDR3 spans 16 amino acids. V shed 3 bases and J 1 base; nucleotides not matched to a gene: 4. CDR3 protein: CASSMAGTGGQETQYF. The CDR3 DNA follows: TGTGCCAGTAGTATGGCCGGGACAGGGGGCCAAGAGACCCAGTACTTC.